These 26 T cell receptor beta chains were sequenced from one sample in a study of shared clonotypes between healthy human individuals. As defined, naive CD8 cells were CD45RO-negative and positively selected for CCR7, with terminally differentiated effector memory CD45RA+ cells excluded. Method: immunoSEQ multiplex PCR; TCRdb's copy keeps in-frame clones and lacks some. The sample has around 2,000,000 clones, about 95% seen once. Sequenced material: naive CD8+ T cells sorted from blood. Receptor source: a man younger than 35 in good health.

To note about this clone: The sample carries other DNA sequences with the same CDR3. CDR3: CASSLGGSEQYF. In DNA, the CDR3 is TGTGCCAGCAGCTTAGGGGGCAGCGAGCAGTACTTC. The chain uses TRBV13 and TRBJ2-7; no reliable D call. The CDR3 extends over 12 amino acids. V was shortened by 0 bases and J by 6 bases, with 6 bases between the two germline ends. Looked up from germline, CDR1 is PRHDT and CDR2 is FYEKMQ (reference sequence).

This CDR3 is CASSFGTAIATYEQYF. As DNA, the CDR3 is TGTGCCAGCAGTTTTGGGACCGCTATTGCCACCTACGAGCAGTACTTC. V gene TRBV27 combines with J gene TRBJ2-7; D may match TRBD1 or TRBD2 (5 bases each). Trimming shortened V by 3 bases and J by 2 bases, and 17 bases separated the two germline ends. CDR3 length equals 16 residues. The germline V gene encodes CDR1 MNHEY and CDR2 SMNVEV (reference sequence).

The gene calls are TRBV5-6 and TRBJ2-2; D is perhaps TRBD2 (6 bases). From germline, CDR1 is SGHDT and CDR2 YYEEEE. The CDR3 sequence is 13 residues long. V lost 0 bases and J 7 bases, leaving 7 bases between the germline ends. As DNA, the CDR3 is TGTGCCAGCAGCTTGGGTAGCGGCGGGGAGCTGTTTTTT. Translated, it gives CASSLGSGGELFF.

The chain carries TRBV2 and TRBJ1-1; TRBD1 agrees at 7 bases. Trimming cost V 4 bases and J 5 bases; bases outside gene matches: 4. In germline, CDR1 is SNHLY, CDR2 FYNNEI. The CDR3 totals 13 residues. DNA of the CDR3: TGTGCCAGCAGTGGATCAGGGGGAACTGAAGCTTTCTTT. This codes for CASSGSGGTEAFF.

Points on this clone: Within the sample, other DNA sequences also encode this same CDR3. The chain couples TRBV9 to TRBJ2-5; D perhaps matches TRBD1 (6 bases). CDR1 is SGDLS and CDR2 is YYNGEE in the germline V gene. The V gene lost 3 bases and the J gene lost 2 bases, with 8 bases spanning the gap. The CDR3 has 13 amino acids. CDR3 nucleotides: TGTGCCAGCAGCGCAGGACAGCAAGAGACCCAGTACTTC. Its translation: CASSAGQQETQYF.

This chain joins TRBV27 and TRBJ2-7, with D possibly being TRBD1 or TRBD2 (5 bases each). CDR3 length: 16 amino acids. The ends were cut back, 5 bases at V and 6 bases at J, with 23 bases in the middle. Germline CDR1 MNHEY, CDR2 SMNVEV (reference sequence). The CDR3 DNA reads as TGTGCCAGCAGTCCAACCCAGACCCGGGGCCCTAGCGAGCAGTACTTC. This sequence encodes CASSPTQTRGPSEQYF.

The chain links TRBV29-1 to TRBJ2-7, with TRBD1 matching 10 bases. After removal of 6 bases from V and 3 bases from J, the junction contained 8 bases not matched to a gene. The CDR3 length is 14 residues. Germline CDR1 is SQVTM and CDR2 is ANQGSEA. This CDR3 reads CSVETGTGDYEQYF. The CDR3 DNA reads TGCAGCGTCGAAACCGGGACAGGGGACTACGAGCAGTACTTC.

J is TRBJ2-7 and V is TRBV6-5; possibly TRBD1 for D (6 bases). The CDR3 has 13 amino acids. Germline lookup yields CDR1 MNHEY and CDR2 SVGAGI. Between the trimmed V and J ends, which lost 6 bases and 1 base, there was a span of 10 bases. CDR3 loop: CASRYRESYEQYF. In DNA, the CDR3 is TGTGCCAGCAGATACAGGGAGTCCTACGAGCAGTACTTC.

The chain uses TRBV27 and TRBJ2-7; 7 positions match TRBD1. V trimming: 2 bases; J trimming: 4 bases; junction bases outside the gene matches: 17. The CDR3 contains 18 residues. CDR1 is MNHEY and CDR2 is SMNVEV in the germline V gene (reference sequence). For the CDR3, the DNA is TGTGCCAGCAGTTTAAAATGGACCTCGGGACAGAGGACTTACGAGCAGTACTTC. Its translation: CASSLKWTSGQRTYEQYF.

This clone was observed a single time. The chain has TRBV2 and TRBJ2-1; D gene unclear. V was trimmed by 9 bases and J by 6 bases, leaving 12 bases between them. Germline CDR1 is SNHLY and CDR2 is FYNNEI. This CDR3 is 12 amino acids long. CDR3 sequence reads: CARAGSGNEQFF. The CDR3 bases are TGTGCCAGGGCTGGGTCGGGCAATGAGCAGTTCTTC.

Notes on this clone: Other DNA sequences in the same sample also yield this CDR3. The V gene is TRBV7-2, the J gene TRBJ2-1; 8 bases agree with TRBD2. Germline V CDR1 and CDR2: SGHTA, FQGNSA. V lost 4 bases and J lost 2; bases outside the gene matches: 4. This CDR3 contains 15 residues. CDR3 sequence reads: CASSSTGGPYNEQFF. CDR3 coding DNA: TGTGCCAGCAGCTCTACGGGGGGGCCCTACAATGAGCAGTTCTTC.

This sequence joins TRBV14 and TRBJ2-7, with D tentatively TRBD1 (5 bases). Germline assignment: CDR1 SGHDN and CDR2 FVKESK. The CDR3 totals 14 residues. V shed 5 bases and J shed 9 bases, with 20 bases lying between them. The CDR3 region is CASSSYGASGGQYF. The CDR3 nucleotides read TGTGCCAGCAGCTCCTATGGGGCCTCAGGCGGGCAGTACTTC.

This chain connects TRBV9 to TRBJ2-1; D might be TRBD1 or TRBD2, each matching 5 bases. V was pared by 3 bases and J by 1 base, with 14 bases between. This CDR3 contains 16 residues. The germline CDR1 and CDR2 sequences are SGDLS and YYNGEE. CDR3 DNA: TGTGCCAGCAGCGGGAGTGGGGGATGGTCCTACAATGAGCAGTTCTTC. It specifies CASSGSGGWSYNEQFF. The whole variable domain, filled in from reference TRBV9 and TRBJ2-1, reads DSGVTQTPKHLITATGQRVTLRCSPRSGDLSVYWYQQSLDQGLQFLIQYYNGEERAKGNILERFSAQQFPDLHSELNLSSLELGDSALYFCASSGSGGWSYNEQFFGPGTRLTVL.

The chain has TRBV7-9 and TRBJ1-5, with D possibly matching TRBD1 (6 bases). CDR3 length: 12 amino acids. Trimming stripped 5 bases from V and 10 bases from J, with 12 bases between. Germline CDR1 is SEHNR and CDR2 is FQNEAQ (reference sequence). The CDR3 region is CASSQQGDPQHF. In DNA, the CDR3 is TGTGCCAGCAGCCAACAGGGCGATCCCCAGCATTTT.

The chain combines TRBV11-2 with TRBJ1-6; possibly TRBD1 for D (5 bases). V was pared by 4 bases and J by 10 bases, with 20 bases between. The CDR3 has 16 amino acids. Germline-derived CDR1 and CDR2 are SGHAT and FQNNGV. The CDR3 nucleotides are TGTGCCAGCAGCTATGCCCTGGGGGATCTCGGGTCACCCCTCCACTTT. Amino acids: CASSYALGDLGSPLHF.

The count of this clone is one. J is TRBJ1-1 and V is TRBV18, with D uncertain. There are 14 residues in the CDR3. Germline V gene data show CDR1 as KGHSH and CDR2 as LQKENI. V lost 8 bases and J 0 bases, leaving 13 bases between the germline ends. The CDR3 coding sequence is TGTGCCAGCCTTCCCCTGACACTGAACACTGAAGCTTTCTTT. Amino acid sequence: CASLPLTLNTEAFF.

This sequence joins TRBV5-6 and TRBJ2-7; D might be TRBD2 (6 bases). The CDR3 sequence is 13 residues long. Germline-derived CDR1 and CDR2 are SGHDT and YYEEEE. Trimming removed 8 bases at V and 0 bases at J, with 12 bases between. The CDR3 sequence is CASQTGVSYEQYF. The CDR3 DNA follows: TGTGCCAGTCAAACGGGAGTCTCCTACGAGCAGTACTTC.

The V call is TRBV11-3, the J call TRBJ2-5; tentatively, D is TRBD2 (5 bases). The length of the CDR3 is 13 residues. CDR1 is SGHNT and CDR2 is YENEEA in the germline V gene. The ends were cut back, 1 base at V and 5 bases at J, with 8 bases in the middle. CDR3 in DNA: TGTGCCAGCAGCTTAGGGCCGGGGGAGACCCAGTACTTC. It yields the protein CASSLGPGETQYF.

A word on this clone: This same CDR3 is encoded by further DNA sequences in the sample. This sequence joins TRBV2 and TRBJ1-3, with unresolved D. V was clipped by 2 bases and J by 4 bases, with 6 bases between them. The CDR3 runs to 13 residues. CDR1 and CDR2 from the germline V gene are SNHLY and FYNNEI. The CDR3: CASSESAGNTIYF. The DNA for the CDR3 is TGTGCCAGCAGTGAATCCGCGGGAAACACCATATATTTT. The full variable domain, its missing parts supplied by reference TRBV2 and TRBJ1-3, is EPEVTQTPSHQVTQMGQEVILRCVPISNHLYFYWYRQILGQKVEFLVSFYNNEISEKSEIFDDQFSVERPDGSNFTLKIRSTKLEDSAMYFCASSESAGNTIYFGEGSWLTVV.

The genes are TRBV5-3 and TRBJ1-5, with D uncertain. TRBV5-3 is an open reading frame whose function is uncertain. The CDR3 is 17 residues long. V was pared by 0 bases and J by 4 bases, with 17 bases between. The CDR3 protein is CARSLVRVGFGNQPQHF. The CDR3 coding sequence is TGTGCCAGAAGCTTGGTAAGAGTAGGGTTTGGTAATCAGCCCCAGCATTTT.

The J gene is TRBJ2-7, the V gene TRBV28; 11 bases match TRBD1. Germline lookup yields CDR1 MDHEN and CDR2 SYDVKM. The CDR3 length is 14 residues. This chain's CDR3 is CACSGTGGAYEQYF. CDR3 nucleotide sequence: TGTGCTTGCTCCGGGACAGGGGGGGCCTACGAGCAGTACTTC.

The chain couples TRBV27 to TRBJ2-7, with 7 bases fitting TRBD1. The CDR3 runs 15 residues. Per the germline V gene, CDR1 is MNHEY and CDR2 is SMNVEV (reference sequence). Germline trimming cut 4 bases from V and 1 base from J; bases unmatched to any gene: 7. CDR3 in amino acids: CASSYTGDASYEQYF. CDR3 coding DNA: TGTGCCAGCAGTTACACAGGGGACGCATCCTACGAGCAGTACTTC.

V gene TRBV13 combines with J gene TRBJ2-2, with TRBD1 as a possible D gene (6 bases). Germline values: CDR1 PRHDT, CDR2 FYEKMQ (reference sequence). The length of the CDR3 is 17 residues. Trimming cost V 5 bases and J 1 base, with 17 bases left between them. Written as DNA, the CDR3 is TGTGCCAGCAGCGGACCGAACAGGGCTATGAACACCGGGGAGCTGTTTTTT. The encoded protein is CASSGPNRAMNTGELFF.

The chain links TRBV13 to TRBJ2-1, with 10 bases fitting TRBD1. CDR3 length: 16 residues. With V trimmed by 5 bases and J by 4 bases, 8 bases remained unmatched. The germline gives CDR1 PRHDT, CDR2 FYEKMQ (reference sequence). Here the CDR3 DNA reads TGTGCCAGCAGCGAATCCGGGACAGGGGTATACAATGAGCAGTTCTTC. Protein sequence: CASSESGTGVYNEQFF.

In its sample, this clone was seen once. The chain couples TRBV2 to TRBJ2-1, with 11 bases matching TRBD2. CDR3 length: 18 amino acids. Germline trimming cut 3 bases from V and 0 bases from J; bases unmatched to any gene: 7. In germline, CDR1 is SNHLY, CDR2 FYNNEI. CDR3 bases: TGTGCCAGCAGTGACGGGACTAGCGGCCTAAGCTCCTACAATGAGCAGTTCTTC. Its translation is CASSDGTSGLSSYNEQFF.

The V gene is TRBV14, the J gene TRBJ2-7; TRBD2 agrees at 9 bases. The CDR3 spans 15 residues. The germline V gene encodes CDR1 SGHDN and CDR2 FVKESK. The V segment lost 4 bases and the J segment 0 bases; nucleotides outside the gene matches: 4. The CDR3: CASSRLADSSYEQYF. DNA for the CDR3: TGTGCCAGCAGCCGACTAGCGGATAGCTCCTACGAGCAGTACTTC.